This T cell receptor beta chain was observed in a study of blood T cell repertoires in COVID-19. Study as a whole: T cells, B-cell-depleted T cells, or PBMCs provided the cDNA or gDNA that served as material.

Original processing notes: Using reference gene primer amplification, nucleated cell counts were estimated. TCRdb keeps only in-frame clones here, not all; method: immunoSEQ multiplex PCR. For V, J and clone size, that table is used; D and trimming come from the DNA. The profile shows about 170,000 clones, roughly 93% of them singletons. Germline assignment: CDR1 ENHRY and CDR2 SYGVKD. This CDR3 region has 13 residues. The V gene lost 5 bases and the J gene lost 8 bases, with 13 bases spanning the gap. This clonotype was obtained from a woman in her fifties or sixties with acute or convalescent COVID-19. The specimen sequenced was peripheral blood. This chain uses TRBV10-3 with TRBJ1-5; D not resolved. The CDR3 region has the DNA TGTGCCATCAGTCCGAGAGAGCAGGAGCCCCAGCATTTT. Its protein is CAISPREQEPQHF.